The clone carrying this T cell receptor beta chain was recorded only once. Its cognate antigen is unknown. Clones were sequenced by immunoSEQ multiplex PCR, and TCRdb holds only the in-frame ones, with some missing. The sample carries about 2.2 million clones, 90% to 95% recorded once. The naive CD8 population came from CD45RO-negative cells selected for CCR7, without terminally differentiated effector memory CD45RA+ cells. Germline assignment: CDR1 SGHVS and CDR2 FQNEAQ. The ends lost 4 bases at V and 2 bases at J; junction bases unmatched: 7. The length of the CDR3 is 15 residues. The source of the sample is a study of shared clonotypes between healthy human individuals. Study observations and caveats: What naive subsets generally showed was a larger estimated richness than memory subsets showed. Despite large depth, sorted-subset datasets appeared incompletely sequenced. Tissue TCR repertoires likely differ from these blood-only repertoires. Few donors limited the genetic and exposure-history diversity represented.

The sequencing sample was made of naive CD8+ T cells from PBMCs. This TCR was recovered from a young man in good health. Some clones in this sample may be carry-over from other donors' samples. V and J are TRBV7-8 and TRBJ2-7, with 8 bases identical to TRBD1. CDR3 DNA: TGTGCCAGCAGCTCCGACAGGGGACGAGCCTACGAGCAGTACTTC. Its protein product is CASSSDRGRAYEQYF.